This paragraph reports one T cell receptor (beta chain). Sequenced by immunoSEQ multiplex PCR; TCRdb stores in-frame clones only, minus some. The table has hundreds of thousands of clones, about 91% seen once. The data are from a study of blood T cell repertoires in COVID-19. V was trimmed by 2 bases and J by 6 bases, leaving 10 bases between them. Germline CDR1 SGHAT, CDR2 FQNNGV. The CDR3 consists of 14 residues. This chain joins TRBV11-2 and TRBJ2-2; no firm D call. The sequence was obtained from a woman in her twenties or thirties with COVID-19, enrolled during active disease. Sequenced: peripheral blood. The CDR3 DNA follows: TGTGCCAGCAGCTTACCGTTTCCCGCCGGGGAGCTGTTTTTT. Protein: CASSLPFPAGELFF.